The source of this T cell receptor beta chain is a study of shared clonotypes between healthy human individuals. Findings of the study overall: Across subsets, estimated richness was generally greater for naive than for memory populations. Sharing of clonotypes among donors was expected to vary with sequencing depth. The generation probabilities recorded for non-shared clonotypes fell below those of clonotypes shared by all four donors.

In its sample, this clone was seen once. Its antigen remains unidentified. The naive CD8 population came from CD45RO-negative cells selected for CCR7, without terminally differentiated effector memory CD45RA+ cells. Participating donors were healthy, HIV-negative adults free of recent acute infections or vaccinations. Libraries were prepared by immunoSEQ multiplex PCR; TCRdb keeps only in-frame clonotypes and omits some of them. The sample lists about 590,000 clones; roughly 95% were seen once. The CDR3 contains 15 residues. Unmatched junction bases numbered 9, after V lost 6 bases and J lost 2 bases. Looked up from germline, CDR1 is MNHNS and CDR2 is SASEGT.

The sequencing input was naive CD8+ T cells sorted from blood. This TCR was sampled from a woman aged 25 to 39 in good health. The chain links TRBV6-1 to TRBJ1-2; 7 nucleotides line up with TRBD1. Here the CDR3 DNA reads TGTGCCAGCAGCGGGACAGCGACTTTCAACTATGGCTACACCTTC. Protein sequence: CASSGTATFNYGYTF.